The rows below give T cell receptor beta chains drawn from one sample of a study of cytomegalovirus exposure and HLA in healthy donors. Libraries were prepared by immunoSEQ multiplex PCR; TCRdb keeps only in-frame clonotypes and omits some of them. The sample has 200,000 to 300,000 clones; approximately 84% are singletons. The specimen was PBMCs. These receptors were collected from a middle-aged woman in good health and CMV-seropositive. Each CDR3 is given with its conserved first and last residue. The D gene is left open where the match is weak. Clone size, where shown, is once, few, many, or a class for clones that have expanded.

j_call,d_call,v_call,clone_size,cdr3_aa,cdr3_nt
TRBJ2-1,.,TRBV5-1,.,CASSLVEQQGGNEQFF,TGCGCCAGCAGCTTGGTAGAGCAGCAGGGAGGTAATGAGCAGTTCTTC
TRBJ2-7,.,TRBV30,.,CAWSLASWPYEQYF,TGTGCCTGGAGTCTAGCTTCTTGGCCCTACGAGCAGTACTTC
TRBJ1-2,.,TRBV29-1,.,CSVEDYPAVGYTF,TGCAGCGTTGAAGATTACCCGGCGGTGGGCTACACCTTC
TRBJ1-5,.,TRBV30,.,CAWSSGRTDYQPQHF,TGTGCCTGGAGCTCTGGGCGGACGGACTATCAGCCCCAGCATTTT
TRBJ2-1,TRBD2,TRBV9,once,CASSVSGSGYNEQFF,TGTGCCAGCAGCGTGAGCGGGAGCGGGTACAATGAGCAGTTCTTC
TRBJ2-1,.,TRBV7-2,.,CASSVRGPEQFF,TGTGCCAGCAGCGTCAGGGGTCCCGAGCAGTTCTTC
TRBJ1-1,TRBD1,TRBV28,.,CASRPDRSPMNTEAFF,TGTGCCAGCAGGCCGGACAGGAGCCCTATGAACACTGAAGCTTTCTTT
TRBJ2-7,TRBD2,TRBV5-8,.,CASSLEFGDYSSYEQYF,TGTGCCAGCAGCTTGGAATTTGGGGACTACAGCTCCTACGAGCAGTACTTC
TRBJ2-6,.,TRBV2,.,CASVQGHSGANVLTF,TGTGCCAGCGTTCAAGGACACTCTGGGGCCAACGTCCTGACTTTC
TRBJ2-1,TRBD2,TRBV30,.,CAWSVGLAGVNEQFF,TGTGCCTGGAGTGTCGGGCTAGCGGGAGTAAATGAGCAGTTCTTC
TRBJ1-5,.,TRBV30,.,CAWSGENQPQHF,TGTGCCTGGAGTGGGGAGAATCAGCCCCAGCATTTT
TRBJ2-5,.,TRBV7-2,once,CASSLPPQGLLQETQYF,TGTGCCAGCAGCTTACCCCCACAGGGCCTTTTACAAGAGACCCAGTACTTC
TRBJ2-3,.,TRBV10-3,.,CAISDMGRGDTQYF,TGTGCCATCAGTGATATGGGAAGGGGGGATACGCAGTATTTT
TRBJ2-3,.,TRBV6-5,.,CASSNYGGDADTQYF,TGTGCCAGCAGTAACTACGGCGGTGACGCAGATACGCAGTATTTT
TRBJ2-7,TRBD1,TRBV2,once,CASSEGGQSYEQYF,TGTGCCAGCAGTGAAGGGGGACAGTCCTACGAGCAGTACTTC
TRBJ2-6,TRBD1,TRBV19,.,CASSIPDRANVLTF,TGTGCCAGTAGTATACCTGACAGGGCTAACGTCCTGACTTTC
TRBJ2-1,.,TRBV6-5,.,CASSRMDRNNEQFF,TGTGCCAGCAGCCGAATGGACAGAAACAATGAGCAGTTCTTC
TRBJ2-7,TRBD1,TRBV29-1,once,CSVDGGQGAPKQYF,TGCAGCGTTGATGGGGGACAGGGGGCGCCTAAGCAGTACTTC
TRBJ2-7,.,TRBV6-5,.,CASSQTDSPYEQYF,TGTGCCAGCAGCCAGACCGACAGCCCCTACGAGCAGTACTTC
TRBJ2-1,TRBD2,TRBV19,medium-sized,CASSLGGAHYNEQFF,TGTGCCAGTAGCCTCGGGGGGGCGCACTACAATGAGCAGTTCTTC
TRBJ1-2,.,TRBV6-5,.,CASTIRRSNYGYTF,TGTGCCAGCACCATAAGGAGGTCTAACTATGGCTACACCTTC
TRBJ2-7,TRBD1,TRBV27,.,CASSTGTGVYEQYF,TGTGCCAGCAGCACCGGGACAGGGGTCTACGAGCAGTACTTC
TRBJ1-2,TRBD1,TRBV11-3,.,CASGTGGNYGYTF,TGTGCCAGCGGTACAGGGGGTAACTATGGCTACACCTTC
TRBJ2-5,TRBD2,TRBV9,.,CASSVASGRAEETQYF,TGTGCCAGCAGCGTCGCTAGCGGGAGGGCCGAAGAGACCCAGTACTTC
TRBJ1-1,.,TRBV4-3,.,CASSQEAGVMTEAFF,TGCGCCAGCAGCCAAGAGGCGGGGGTGATGACTGAAGCTTTCTTT
TRBJ2-2,.,TRBV2,.,CASTPERLTGELFF,TGTGCCAGCACCCCTGAGAGGCTGACCGGGGAGCTGTTTTTT
TRBJ2-1,TRBD2,TRBV6-1,.,CASQREGSYNEQFF,TGTGCCAGCCAACGGGAGGGCTCCTACAATGAGCAGTTCTTC
TRBJ2-3,TRBD2,TRBV7-2,.,CASSKTSGRDTQYF,TGTGCCAGCAGCAAGACTAGCGGGAGAGATACGCAGTATTTT
TRBJ1-4,.,TRBV11-2,.,CASSLVRGRKLFF,TGTGCCAGCAGCTTGGTGCGGGGGAGAAAACTGTTTTTT
TRBJ2-3,.,TRBV28,.,CASRTAQAVFQVLWYF,TGTGCCAGCAGGACAGCTCAAGCTGTCTTTCAAGTCCTCTGGTATTTT
TRBJ2-2,.,TRBV27,.,CASSFGLASPANTGELFF,TGTGCCAGCAGTTTCGGCCTAGCGAGCCCCGCGAACACCGGGGAGCTGTTTTTT
TRBJ2-1,.,TRBV9,few,CASSVREVDDSYNEQFF,TGTGCCAGCAGCGTAAGGGAGGTAGACGACTCCTACAATGAGCAGTTCTTC
TRBJ1-1,.,TRBV10-3,.,CATTGTEGGTEAFF,TGTGCCACAACCGGGACGGAGGGTGGCACTGAAGCTTTCTTT
TRBJ2-5,.,TRBV18,.,CASSGQLLQETQYF,TGTGCCAGCTCCGGACAGTTATTGCAAGAGACCCAGTACTTC
TRBJ1-5,.,TRBV19,.,CASSIDLRDQPQHF,TGTGCCAGTAGTATAGATTTGAGGGATCAGCCCCAGCATTTT